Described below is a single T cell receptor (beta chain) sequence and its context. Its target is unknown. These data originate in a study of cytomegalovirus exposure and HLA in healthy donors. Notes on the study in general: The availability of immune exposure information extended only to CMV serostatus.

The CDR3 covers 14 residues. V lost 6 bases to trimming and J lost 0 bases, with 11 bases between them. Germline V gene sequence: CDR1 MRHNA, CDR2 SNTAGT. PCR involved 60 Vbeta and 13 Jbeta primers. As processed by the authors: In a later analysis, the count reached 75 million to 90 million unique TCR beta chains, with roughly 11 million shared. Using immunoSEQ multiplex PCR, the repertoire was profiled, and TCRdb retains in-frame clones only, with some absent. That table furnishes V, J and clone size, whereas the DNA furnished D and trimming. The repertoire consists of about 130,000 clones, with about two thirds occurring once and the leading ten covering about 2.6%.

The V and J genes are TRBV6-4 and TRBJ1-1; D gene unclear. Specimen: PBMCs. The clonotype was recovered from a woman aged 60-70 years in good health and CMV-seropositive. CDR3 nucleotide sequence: TGTGCCAGCAGCCCATCCGCGGTGAACACTGAAGCTTTCTTT. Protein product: CASSPSAVNTEAFF.